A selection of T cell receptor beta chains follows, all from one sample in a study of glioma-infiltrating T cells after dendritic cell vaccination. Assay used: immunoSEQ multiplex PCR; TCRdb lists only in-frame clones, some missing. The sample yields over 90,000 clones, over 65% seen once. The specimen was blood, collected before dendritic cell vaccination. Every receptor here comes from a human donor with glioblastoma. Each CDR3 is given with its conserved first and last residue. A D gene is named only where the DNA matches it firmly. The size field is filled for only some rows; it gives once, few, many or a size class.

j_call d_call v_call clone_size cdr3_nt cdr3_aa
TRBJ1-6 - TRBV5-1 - TGCGCCAGCAGCTTGGCGGGAGGATACTCCTATAATTCACCCCTCCACTTT CASSLAGGYSYNSPLHF
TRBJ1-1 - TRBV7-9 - TGTGCCAGCAGCTTACACGGGAACACTGAAGCTTTCTTT CASSLHGNTEAFF
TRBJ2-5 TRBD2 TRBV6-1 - TGTGCCAGCAGTGCCTGGACTAGCGGGGGGGACCAAGAGACCCAGTACTTC CASSAWTSGGDQETQYF
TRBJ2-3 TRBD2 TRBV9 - TGTGCCAGCAGCGTAGAGTCCGGGACGGGAGGGCCTTCAGATACGCAGTATTTT CASSVESGTGGPSDTQYF
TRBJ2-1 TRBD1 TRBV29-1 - TGCAGCGTTGGTGGGACAGGGAGAGGTGAGCAGTTCTTC CSVGGTGRGEQFF
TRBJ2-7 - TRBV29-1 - TGCAGCGTTTCGGAGGGCACCTACGAGCAGTACTTC CSVSEGTYEQYF
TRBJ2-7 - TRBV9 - TGTGCCAGCAGCGGAACTATTGGATCGTACGAGCAGTACTTC CASSGTIGSYEQYF
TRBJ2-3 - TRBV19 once TGTGCCAGTAGTATAGATAGGCGGCCCTCCCCCGATACGCAGTATTTT CASSIDRRPSPDTQYF
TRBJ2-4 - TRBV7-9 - TGTGCCAGCAGTGGACACTCTTTAGCCAAAAACATTCAGTACTTC CASSGHSLAKNIQYF
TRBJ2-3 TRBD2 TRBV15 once TGTGCCACCAGCGGGAGGGACCTCACAGATACGCAGTATTTT CATSGRDLTDTQYF
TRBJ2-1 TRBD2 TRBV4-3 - TGCGCCAGCAGCCAAGATCGGAGTAGCGGGAGTTTGCCGTTCTTC CASSQDRSSGSLPFF
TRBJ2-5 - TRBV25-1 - TGTGCCAGCACTCCCCCAGGAGAAGGGGGAGAGACCCAGTACTTC CASTPPGEGGETQYF
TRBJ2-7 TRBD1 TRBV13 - TGTGCCAGCAGCTTCAACAGGGGGAGCGAGCAGTACTTC CASSFNRGSEQYF
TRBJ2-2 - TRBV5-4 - TGTGCCAGCAGCTTAGGGGGATTCACCGGGGAGCTGTTTTTT CASSLGGFTGELFF
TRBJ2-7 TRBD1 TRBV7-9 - TGTGCCAGCGCCTGGGACAGGGGGCTCTACGAGCAGTACTTC CASAWDRGLYEQYF
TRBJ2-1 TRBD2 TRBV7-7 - TGTGCTAGCAGCCCTTTAGCGGGAGCGGAGGATGAGCAGTTCTTC CASSPLAGAEDEQFF
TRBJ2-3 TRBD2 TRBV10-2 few TGCGCCAGTAACGGGGGGAGAGGCACAGATACGCAGTATTTT CASNGGRGTDTQYF
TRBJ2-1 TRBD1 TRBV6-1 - TGTGCCAGCAGTACATCCGGGACAGGGGGTGATGAGCAGTTCTTC CASSTSGTGGDEQFF
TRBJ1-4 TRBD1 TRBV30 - TGTGCCTGGCACCGGCCGGGACAGGCAGAAAAACTGTTTTTT CAWHRPGQAEKLFF
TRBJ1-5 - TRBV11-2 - TGTGCCAGCAGCGTTTCAGGGTGGCAGCCCCAGCATTTT CASSVSGWQPQHF
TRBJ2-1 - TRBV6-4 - TGTGCCAGCAGTGACCAGGGGATGTACAATGAGCAGTTCTTC CASSDQGMYNEQFF
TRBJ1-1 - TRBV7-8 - TGTGCCAGCAGCTTCTCAGAGAACACTGAAGCTTTCTTT CASSFSENTEAFF
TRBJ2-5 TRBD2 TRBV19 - TGTGCCAGTAGTATCACCCCTAGCGGGAGGGAGACCCAGTACTTC CASSITPSGRETQYF
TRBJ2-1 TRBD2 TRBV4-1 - TGCGCCAGCAGCCAAGATAGCGGACTAGCGGGGGGTAATGAGCAGTTCTTC CASSQDSGLAGGNEQFF
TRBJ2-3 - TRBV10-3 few TGTGCCCTAAAAGGAGCTTTTCGCACAGATACGCAGTATTTT CALKGAFRTDTQYF
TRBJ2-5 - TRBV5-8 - TGTGCCAGCAGCTTGGGTCGTCGTGGGGGCCCAAAAGAGACCCAGTACTTC CASSLGRRGGPKETQYF
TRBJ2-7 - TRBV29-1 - TGCAGCGTTGAAGAAAGACGCGGCTACGAGCAGTACTTC CSVEERRGYEQYF
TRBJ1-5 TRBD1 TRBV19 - TGTGCCAGTAGTATCTGGGTGGGACAGGGTTTACATCAGCCCCAGCATTTT CASSIWVGQGLHQPQHF
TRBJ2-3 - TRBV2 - TGTGCCAGCAGTGAAGCGAGTGCCCGAAATACGCAGTATTTT CASSEASARNTQYF
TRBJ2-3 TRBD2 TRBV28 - TGTGCCAGCAGCCTGACTAGCGGCGGAGATACGCAGTATTTT CASSLTSGGDTQYF
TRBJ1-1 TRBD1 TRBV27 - TGTGCCAGCGCCTTGGACTTAGGGGGCATCTCTGAAGCTTTCTTT CASALDLGGISEAFF
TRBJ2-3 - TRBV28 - TGTGCCAGCACAGGGAAGACGCAGTATTTT CASTGKTQYF
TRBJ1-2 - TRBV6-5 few TGTGCCAGCAGTTACTCGATGCGTGGTGGCTATGGCTACACCTTC CASSYSMRGGYGYTF
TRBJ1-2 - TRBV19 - TGTGCCAGTCGTTCTATGGAGGGTGGCGGCTACACCTTC CASRSMEGGGYTF
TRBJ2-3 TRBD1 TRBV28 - TGTGCCACCGCCGGGACAGGGGGCGGCACAGATACGCAGTATTTT CATAGTGGGTDTQYF
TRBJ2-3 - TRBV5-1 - TGCGCCAGCAGCTTGGCCACTGACAGAAGCACAGATACGCAGTATTTT CASSLATDRSTDTQYF
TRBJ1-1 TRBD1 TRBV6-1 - TGTGCCAGCAGTGAATATACAGGGGCCTCGAACACTGAAGCTTTCTTT CASSEYTGASNTEAFF
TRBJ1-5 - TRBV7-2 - TGTGCCAGCAGCTTAAATGGGGCAGCTACCAATCAGCCCCAGCATTTT CASSLNGAATNQPQHF
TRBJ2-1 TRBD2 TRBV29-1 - TGCAGCGTTGGGGGGGGACTAGCTGTTTACAATGAGCAGTTCTTC CSVGGGLAVYNEQFF
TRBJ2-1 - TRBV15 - TGTGCCACCAGCAGAGAAGGGCGGGGTACCTACAATGAGCAGTTCTTC CATSREGRGTYNEQFF
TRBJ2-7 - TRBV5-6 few TGTGCCAGCAGCGTAACCTACGAGCAGTACTTC CASSVTYEQYF
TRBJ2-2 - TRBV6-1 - TGTGCCAGCAGTGACCGCAAAAGCTGGCGGGGCTATACGAACACCGGGGAGCTGTTTTTT CASSDRKSWRGYTNTGELFF
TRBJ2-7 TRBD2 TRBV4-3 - TGCGCCAGCAGCCAAGATAGCGGGAGCCTCAACGAGCAGTACTTC CASSQDSGSLNEQYF
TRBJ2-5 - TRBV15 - TGTGCCACCAGCAGAGATCCGTCAAACTCCGCGGAGACCCAGTACTTC CATSRDPSNSAETQYF
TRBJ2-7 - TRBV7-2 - TGTGCCAGCAGACGACCGGACAGCTCCTACGAGCAGTACTTC CASRRPDSSYEQYF
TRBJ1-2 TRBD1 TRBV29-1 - TGCAGCGTTGAAGCGCGGACAGGGGGCTATGGCTACACCTTC CSVEARTGGYGYTF
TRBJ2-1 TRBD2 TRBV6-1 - TGTGCCAGCAACCTACTAGCGGGACCCGTCAATGAGCAGTTCTTC CASNLLAGPVNEQFF
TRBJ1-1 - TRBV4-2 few TGTGCCAGCAGCCAAGGGGAAACTAGCACTGAAGCTTTCTTT CASSQGETSTEAFF
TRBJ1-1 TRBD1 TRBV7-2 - TGTGCCAGCAGCTTTCAGGGGGCGAGCACTGAAGCTTTCTTT CASSFQGASTEAFF
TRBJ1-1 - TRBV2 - TGTGCCAGCAGCGCACAACCGAACACTGAAGCTTTCTTT CASSAQPNTEAFF
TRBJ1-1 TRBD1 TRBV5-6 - TGTGCCAGCAAGGACAGGCCTATGAACACTGAAGCTTTCTTT CASKDRPMNTEAFF